A selection of T cell receptor beta chains follows, all from one sample in a study of shared clonotypes between healthy human individuals. Profiling relied on immunoSEQ multiplex PCR, and the TCRdb table lists in-frame clones only, not all of them. The sample shows about 2 million clones, around 96% of them seen only once. Sequenced input: naive CD8+ T cells sorted from blood. The receptors derive from a man aged 18 to 29 in good health. The CDR3 runs from the conserved cysteine through the conserved F or W. Fields, in order: clone size, D gene, J gene, V gene, CDR3 DNA, CDR3 protein. D genes are given only for firm matches. A row's size may be missing; if present it is once, few, many or a size class.

>.|.|TRBJ2-7|TRBV13
TGTGCCAGCAGCTTAGGGGGGATCTACGAGCAGTACTTC
CASSLGGIYEQYF
>.|.|TRBJ2-7|TRBV27
TGTGCCAGCAGGGGGCCCAACGAGCAGTACTTC
CASRGPNEQYF
>.|TRBD1|TRBJ2-1|TRBV27
TGTGCCAGCAGGAGGGACAGGGGGCACCTAGACCTTAGGAATGAGCAGTTCTTC
CASRRDRGHLDLRNEQFF
>.|TRBD1|TRBJ1-6|TRBV14
TGTGCCAGCGTAGGGACAGGGGATTCACGGGTACCTAATTCACCCCTCCACTTT
CASVGTGDSRVPNSPLHF
>.|TRBD1|TRBJ2-1|TRBV7-9
TGTGCCAGCAGCGCCGGACAGGGCTACAATGAGCAGTTCTTC
CASSAGQGYNEQFF
>.|.|TRBJ2-2|TRBV6-5
TGTGCCAGCAGATACAGGGGAGGTGTGACCGGGGAGCTGTTTTTT
CASRYRGGVTGELFF
>.|TRBD1|TRBJ2-7|TRBV7-9
TGTGCCAGCAGCTTAGCTCCGGGACAGGGGGACGAGCAGTACTTC
CASSLAPGQGDEQYF
>once|.|TRBJ2-7|TRBV27
TGTGCCAGCAGTTTATACCCCGGGGAGCAGTACTTC
CASSLYPGEQYF
>.|.|TRBJ2-3|TRBV19
TGTGCCAGTAGTCCGTCGGGACTCCCCATGGATACGCAGTATTTT
CASSPSGLPMDTQYF
>.|.|TRBJ1-3|TRBV6-6
TGTGCCACGAGGGGAAACACCATATATTTT
CATRGNTIYF
>.|.|TRBJ2-2|TRBV5-1
TGCGCCAGCAGCTTGTCTTCGGCCACCGGGGAGCTGTTTTTT
CASSLSSATGELFF
>once|.|TRBJ2-5|TRBV19
TGTGCCAGTAGTGGGAGATGGGAACAAGAGACCCAGTACTTC
CASSGRWEQETQYF
>.|.|TRBJ2-7|TRBV4-3
TGCGCCAGCAGCCAAGGTAGTTTCTACGAGCAGTACTTC
CASSQGSFYEQYF
>many|TRBD1|TRBJ2-7|TRBV9
TGTGCCAGCAGCCCTTCAGGGGGAGAATGGGAGCAGTACTTC
CASSPSGGEWEQYF
>once|.|TRBJ1-1|TRBV7-9
TGTGCCAGCAGCGACACAGGGACTGAAGCTTTCTTT
CASSDTGTEAFF
>.|.|TRBJ2-7|TRBV19
TGTGCCAGTAGTATAGGGATAGCGGCCTACGAGCAGTACTTC
CASSIGIAAYEQYF
>.|TRBD2|TRBJ2-7|TRBV27
TGTGCCAGCAGTTCACTAGCGGGAGTGTACGAGCAGTACTTC
CASSSLAGVYEQYF
>.|.|TRBJ2-3|TRBV7-8
TGTGCCAGCAGCTTAGAGGTCGGAGATACGCAGTATTTT
CASSLEVGDTQYF
>.|TRBD2|TRBJ2-3|TRBV13
TGTGCCAGCAGCCAGACTAGCGGGGGCCTACCGGATACGCAGTATTTT
CASSQTSGGLPDTQYF
>.|.|TRBJ2-3|TRBV9
TGTGCCAGCTCAGGGAGCCTGCGCACAGATACGCAGTATTTT
CASSGSLRTDTQYF
>.|TRBD1|TRBJ2-2|TRBV7-8
TGTGCCAGCAGTTCCGGGACAGAGAACACCGGGGAGCTGTTTTTT
CASSSGTENTGELFF
>once|.|TRBJ1-5|TRBV7-9
TGTGCCAGCAGCTCGGCTAATTGGGTTGATCAGCCCCAGCATTTT
CASSSANWVDQPQHF
>.|.|TRBJ1-5|TRBV14
TGTGCCAGCGGTGCGCATGGAGCAGAGGGGAATCAGCCCCAGCATTTT
CASGAHGAEGNQPQHF
>.|.|TRBJ2-1|TRBV9
TGTGCCAGCAGCGTATCGGCTAGTACCTACAATGAGCAGTTCTTC
CASSVSASTYNEQFF
>.|.|TRBJ1-2|TRBV28
TGTGCCAGCATCGGAATCAGGGGATACGGCTACACCTTC
CASIGIRGYGYTF
>.|.|TRBJ2-5|TRBV9
TGTGCCAGCAGCGTAGGAGGGGAGGAAGAGACCCAGTACTTC
CASSVGGEEETQYF
>.|.|TRBJ1-5|TRBV30
TGTGCCTGGAGTATAATAGAAAGCAATCAGCCCCAGCATTTT
CAWSIIESNQPQHF
>.|.|TRBJ2-3|TRBV28
TGTGCCAGCAGCCTTGGATGGGGCACAGATACGCAGTATTTT
CASSLGWGTDTQYF
>.|.|TRBJ1-1|TRBV7-3
TGTGCCAGCAGCGAAAGACCGTTAGGAGAAGCTTTCTTT
CASSERPLGEAFF
>.|.|TRBJ1-1|TRBV10-3
TGTGCCATCACTTTGGTCAGAAGAAGATGGACTGAAGCTTTCTTT
CAITLVRRRWTEAFF